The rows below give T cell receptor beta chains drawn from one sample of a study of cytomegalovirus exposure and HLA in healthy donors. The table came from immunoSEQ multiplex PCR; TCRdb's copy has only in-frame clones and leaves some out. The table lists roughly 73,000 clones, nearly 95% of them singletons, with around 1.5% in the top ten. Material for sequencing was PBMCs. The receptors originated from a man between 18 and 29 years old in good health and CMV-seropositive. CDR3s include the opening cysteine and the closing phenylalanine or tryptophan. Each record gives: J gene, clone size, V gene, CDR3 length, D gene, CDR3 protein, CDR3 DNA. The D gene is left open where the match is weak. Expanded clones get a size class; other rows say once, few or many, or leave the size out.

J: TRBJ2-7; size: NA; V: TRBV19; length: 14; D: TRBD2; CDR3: CASSLAGGSYEQYF; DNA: TGTGCCAGTAGTCTAGCGGGAGGATCCTACGAGCAGTACTTC
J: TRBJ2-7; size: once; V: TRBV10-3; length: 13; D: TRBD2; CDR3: CATSLAGVIEQYF; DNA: TGTGCCACCTCCCTAGCGGGAGTTATCGAGCAGTACTTC
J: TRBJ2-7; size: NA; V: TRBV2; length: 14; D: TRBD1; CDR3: CASSRLDRGYEQYF; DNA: TGTGCCAGCAGCCGACTGGACAGGGGATACGAGCAGTACTTC
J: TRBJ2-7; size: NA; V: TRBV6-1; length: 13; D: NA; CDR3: CASMSRVLYEQYF; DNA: TGTGCCAGCATGAGTCGGGTCCTCTACGAGCAGTACTTC
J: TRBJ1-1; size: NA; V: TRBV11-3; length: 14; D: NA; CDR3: CASSPPRVRTEAFF; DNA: TGTGCCAGCAGCCCCCCCCGGGTGCGGACTGAAGCTTTCTTT
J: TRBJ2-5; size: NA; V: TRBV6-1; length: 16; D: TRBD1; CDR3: CASSVGPGQGQETQYF; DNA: TGTGCCAGCAGTGTGGGACCGGGACAGGGGCAAGAGACCCAGTACTTC
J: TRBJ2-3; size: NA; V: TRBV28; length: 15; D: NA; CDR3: CASSGSDSSTDTQYF; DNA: TGTGCCAGCTCGGGGAGTGATTCTAGCACAGATACGCAGTATTTT
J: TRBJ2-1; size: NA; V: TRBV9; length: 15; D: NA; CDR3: CASSVDLDRRNEQFF; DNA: TGTGCCAGCAGCGTAGACCTTGACAGGCGGAATGAGCAGTTCTTC
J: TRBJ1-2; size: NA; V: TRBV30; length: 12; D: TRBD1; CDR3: CAWEGQNYGYTF; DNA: TGTGCCTGGGAGGGACAGAACTATGGCTACACCTTC
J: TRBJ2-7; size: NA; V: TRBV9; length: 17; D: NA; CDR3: CASSPRSGDSFSYEQYF; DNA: TGTGCCAGCAGCCCCCGTTCGGGGGACAGCTTCTCTTACGAGCAGTACTTC
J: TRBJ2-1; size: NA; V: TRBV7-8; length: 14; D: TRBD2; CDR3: CASSFIPGGDEQFF; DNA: TGTGCCAGCAGCTTCATTCCGGGGGGTGATGAGCAGTTCTTC
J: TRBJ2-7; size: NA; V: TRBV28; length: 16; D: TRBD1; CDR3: CASSDIDRGYVDEQYF; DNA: TGTGCCAGCAGCGACATAGACAGGGGTTACGTCGACGAGCAGTACTTC
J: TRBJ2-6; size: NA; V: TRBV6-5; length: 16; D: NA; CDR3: CASSYRRPSGANVLTF; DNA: TGTGCCAGCAGTTACAGGCGGCCCTCTGGGGCCAACGTCCTGACTTTC
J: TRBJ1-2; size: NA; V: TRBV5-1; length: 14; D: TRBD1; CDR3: CASSLEGRGPGYTF; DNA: TGCGCCAGCAGCTTGGAGGGCAGGGGGCCTGGCTACACCTTC
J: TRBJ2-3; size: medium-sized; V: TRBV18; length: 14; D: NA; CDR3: CASSPFSSTDTQYF; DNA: TGTGCCAGCTCACCATTCTCTAGCACAGATACGCAGTATTTT
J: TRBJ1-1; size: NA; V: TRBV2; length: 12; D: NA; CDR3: CASVEGEGEAFF; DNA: TGTGCCAGCGTAGAGGGAGAGGGTGAAGCTTTCTTT
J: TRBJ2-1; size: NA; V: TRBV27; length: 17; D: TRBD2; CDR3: CASSRDGLAGVLNEQFF; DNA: TGTGCCAGCAGTCGGGATGGACTAGCGGGAGTTTTGAATGAGCAGTTCTTC
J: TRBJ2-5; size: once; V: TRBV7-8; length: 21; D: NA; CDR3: CASSPRGRVGGEDSYQETQYF; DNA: TGTGCCAGCAGCCCGAGAGGTCGTGTAGGGGGTGAGGACTCCTACCAAGAGACCCAGTACTTC
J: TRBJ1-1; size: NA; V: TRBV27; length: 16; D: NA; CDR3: CASSLFILEGRSGAFF; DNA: TGTGCCAGCAGTTTATTTATTTTGGAGGGGCGAAGTGGAGCTTTCTTT
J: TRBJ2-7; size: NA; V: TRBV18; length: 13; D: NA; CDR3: CASSPDSLYEQYF; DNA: TGTGCCAGCTCACCAGACAGCCTCTACGAGCAGTACTTC
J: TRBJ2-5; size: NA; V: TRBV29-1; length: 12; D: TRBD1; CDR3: CSVPGQDETQYF; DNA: TGCAGCGTTCCGGGACAGGACGAGACCCAGTACTTC
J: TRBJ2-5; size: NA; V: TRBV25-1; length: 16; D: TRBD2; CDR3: CASSPVRGTSVETQYF; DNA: TGTGCCAGCAGTCCCGTCAGGGGGACTAGCGTAGAGACCCAGTACTTC
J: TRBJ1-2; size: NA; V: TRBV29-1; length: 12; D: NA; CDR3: CSVEDEGGGYTF; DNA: TGCAGCGTTGAAGATGAGGGAGGTGGCTACACCTTC
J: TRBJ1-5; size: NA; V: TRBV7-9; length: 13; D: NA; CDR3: CASSLGLGQPQHF; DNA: TGTGCCAGCAGCTTAGGTCTAGGTCAGCCCCAGCATTTT
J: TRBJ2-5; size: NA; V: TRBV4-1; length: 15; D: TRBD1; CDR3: CASSQTTGLKETQYF; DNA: TGCGCCAGCAGCCAAACGACAGGGCTTAAAGAGACCCAGTACTTC
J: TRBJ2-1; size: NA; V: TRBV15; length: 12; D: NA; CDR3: CATSRDMGEQFF; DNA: TGTGCCACCAGCAGGGACATGGGTGAGCAGTTCTTC
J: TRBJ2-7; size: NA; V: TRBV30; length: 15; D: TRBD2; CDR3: CAWSVGTSGTHEQYF; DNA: TGTGCCTGGAGTGTAGGGACTAGCGGGACCCACGAGCAGTACTTC
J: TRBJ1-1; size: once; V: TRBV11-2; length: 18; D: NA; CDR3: CASSLFRLRLDMNTEAFF; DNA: TGTGCCAGCAGCTTATTCCGACTCCGGCTTGATATGAACACTGAAGCTTTCTTT
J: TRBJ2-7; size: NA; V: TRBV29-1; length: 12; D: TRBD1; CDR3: CSVENRGYEQYF; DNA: TGCAGCGTTGAGAACAGGGGCTACGAGCAGTACTTC